Described below is a single TCR beta chain sequence and its context. The data are from a study of CD8+CD57+ T cells in acquired aplastic anemia. Study overall: The mean DNA yield obtained from sorted CD4+ and CD8+ cells came to 3.2 ug. As sequenced from healthy donors, CD4+ cells averaged roughly 11 million reads.

Profiles of TCR beta VDJ and CDR3 were generated from a genomic DNA template. TCRdb fed the reads into MiXCR, producing one record per CDR3 protein. The sample has hundreds of thousands of distinct CDR3 sequences, approximately 70% seen once. There are 14 residues in the CDR3. Germline values: CDR1 SNHLY, CDR2 FYNNEI. V lost 9 bases and J lost 6, with 19 bases in between. V gene TRBV2 combines with J gene TRBJ2-3; tentatively, D is TRBD1 or TRBD2 (6 bases each). Sequencing was carried out using sorted CD4+, CD8+, or CD8+CD57+ T cells (not recorded which) from PBMCs. This clonotype originated in a human donor in good health, serving as a control. In DNA, the CDR3 is TGTGCCAGGAGGGGGGTGCGGGGTGGCGATACGCAGTATTTT. This codes for CARRGVRGGDTQYF.